Sequencing of this T cell receptor (beta chain) was carried out in a study of cytomegalovirus exposure and HLA in healthy donors. The CDR3 covers 15 residues. Trimming pared 3 bases from V and 3 bases from J, leaving 14 bases between. Germline CDR1 is SEHNR and CDR2 is FQNEAQ (reference sequence). PCR amplification relied on 60 Vbeta primers (plus 13 Jbeta primers). Sequencing used immunoSEQ multiplex PCR; TCRdb keeps in-frame clones, though not all of them. Here the sample spans about 150,000 clones, around 73% being singletons. The V call is TRBV7-9, the J call TRBJ1-1; D not resolved. Specimen: PBMCs. The receptor's source is a woman aged 18-29 years in good health and CMV-seronegative. The CDR3 DNA follows: TGTGCCAGCAGCTTTTCAACAGCGGCGGACACTGAAGCTTTCTTT. Translated, it gives CASSFSTAADTEAFF.